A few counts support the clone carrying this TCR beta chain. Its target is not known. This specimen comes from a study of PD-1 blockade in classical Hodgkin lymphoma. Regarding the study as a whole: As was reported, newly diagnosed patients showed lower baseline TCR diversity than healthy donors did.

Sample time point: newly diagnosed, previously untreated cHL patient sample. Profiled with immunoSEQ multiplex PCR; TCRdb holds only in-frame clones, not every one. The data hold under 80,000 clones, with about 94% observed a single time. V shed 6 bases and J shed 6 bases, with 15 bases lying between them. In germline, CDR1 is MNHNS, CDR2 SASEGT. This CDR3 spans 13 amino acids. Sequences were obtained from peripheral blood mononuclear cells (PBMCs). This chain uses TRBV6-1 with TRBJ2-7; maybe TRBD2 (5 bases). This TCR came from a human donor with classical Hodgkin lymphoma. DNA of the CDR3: TGTGCCAGCAGGGCCCCGTTCCTAGCCGAGCAGTACTTC. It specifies CASRAPFLAEQYF.